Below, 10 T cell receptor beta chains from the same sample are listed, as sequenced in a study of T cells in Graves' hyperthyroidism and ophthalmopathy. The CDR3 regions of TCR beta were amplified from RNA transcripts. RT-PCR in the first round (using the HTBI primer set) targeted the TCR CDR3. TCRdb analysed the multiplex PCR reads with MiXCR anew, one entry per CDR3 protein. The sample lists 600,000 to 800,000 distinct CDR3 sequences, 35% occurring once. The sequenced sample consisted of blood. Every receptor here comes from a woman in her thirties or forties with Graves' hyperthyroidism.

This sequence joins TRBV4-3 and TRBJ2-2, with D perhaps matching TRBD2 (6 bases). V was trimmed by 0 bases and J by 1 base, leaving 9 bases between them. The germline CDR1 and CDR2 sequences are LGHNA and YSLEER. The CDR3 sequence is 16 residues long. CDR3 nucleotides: TGCGCCAGCAGCCAAGATGCGGGACTGAACACCGGGGAGCTGTTTTTT. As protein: CASSQDAGLNTGELFF.

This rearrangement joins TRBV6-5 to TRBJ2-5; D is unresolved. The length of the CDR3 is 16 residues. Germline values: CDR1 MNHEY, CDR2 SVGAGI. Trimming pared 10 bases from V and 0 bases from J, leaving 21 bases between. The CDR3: CAKSLPNRPYQETQYF. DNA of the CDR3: TGTGCCAAAAGTTTACCGAACAGACCGTACCAAGAGACCCAGTACTTC.

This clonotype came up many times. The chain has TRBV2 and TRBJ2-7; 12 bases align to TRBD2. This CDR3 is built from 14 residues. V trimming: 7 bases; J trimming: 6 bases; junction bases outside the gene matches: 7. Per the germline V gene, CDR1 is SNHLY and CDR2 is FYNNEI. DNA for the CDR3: TGTGCCAGCACGAAACTAGCGGGAGGAGGCGAGCAGTACTTC. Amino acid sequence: CASTKLAGGGEQYF.

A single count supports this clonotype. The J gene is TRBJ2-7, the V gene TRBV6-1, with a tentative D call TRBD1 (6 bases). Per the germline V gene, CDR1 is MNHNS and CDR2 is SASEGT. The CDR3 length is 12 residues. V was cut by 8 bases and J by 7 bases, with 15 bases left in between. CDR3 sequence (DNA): TGTGCCAGCCAGACAGGAATCAATGAGCAGTACTTC. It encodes CASQTGINEQYF.

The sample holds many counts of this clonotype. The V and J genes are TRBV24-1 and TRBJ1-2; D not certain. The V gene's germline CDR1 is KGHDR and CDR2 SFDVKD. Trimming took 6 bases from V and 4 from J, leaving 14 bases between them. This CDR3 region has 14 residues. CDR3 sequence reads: CATSNSRTAYGYTF. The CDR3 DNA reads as TGTGCCACCAGTAACTCACGAACAGCCTATGGCTACACCTTC.

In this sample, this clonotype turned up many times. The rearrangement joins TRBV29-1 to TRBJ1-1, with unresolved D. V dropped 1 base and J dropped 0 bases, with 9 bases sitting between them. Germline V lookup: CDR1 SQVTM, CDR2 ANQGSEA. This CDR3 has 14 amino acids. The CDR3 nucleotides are TGCAGCGTTGAAGTCCGGGCCCTGAACACTGAAGCTTTCTTT. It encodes CSVEVRALNTEAFF. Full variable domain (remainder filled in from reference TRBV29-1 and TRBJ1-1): SAVISQKPSRDICQRGTSLTIQCQVDSQVTMMFWYRQQPGQSLTLIATANQGSEATYESGFVIDKFPISRPNLTFSTLTVSNMSPEDSSIYLCSVEVRALNTEAFFGQGTRLTVV.

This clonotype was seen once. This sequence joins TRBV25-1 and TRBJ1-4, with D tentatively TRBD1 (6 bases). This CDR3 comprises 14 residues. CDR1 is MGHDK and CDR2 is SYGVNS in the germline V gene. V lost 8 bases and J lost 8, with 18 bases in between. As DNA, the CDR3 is TGTGCCAGCCGTAGGACAGTCCGGAAAGAAAAACTGTTTTTT. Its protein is CASRRTVRKEKLFF.

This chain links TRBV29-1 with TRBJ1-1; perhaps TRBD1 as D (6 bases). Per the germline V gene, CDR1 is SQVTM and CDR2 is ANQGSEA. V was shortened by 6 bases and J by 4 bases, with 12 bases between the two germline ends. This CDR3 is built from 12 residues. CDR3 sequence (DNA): TGCAGCGTGGGGGGGGCAGGCACTGAAGCTTTCTTT. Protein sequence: CSVGGAGTEAFF.

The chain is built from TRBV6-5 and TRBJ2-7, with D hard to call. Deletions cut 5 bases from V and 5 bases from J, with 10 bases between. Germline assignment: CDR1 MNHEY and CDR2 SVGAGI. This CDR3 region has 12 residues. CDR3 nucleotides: TGTGCCAGCAGTGCACACCCCCACGAGCAGTACTTC. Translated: CASSAHPHEQYF.

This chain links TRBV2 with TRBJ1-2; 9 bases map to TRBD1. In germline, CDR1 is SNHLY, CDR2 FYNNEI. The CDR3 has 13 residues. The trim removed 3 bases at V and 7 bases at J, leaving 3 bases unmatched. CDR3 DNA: TGTGCCAGCAGTGAGGGGACAGGGACTGGCTACACCTTC. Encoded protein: CASSEGTGTGYTF.